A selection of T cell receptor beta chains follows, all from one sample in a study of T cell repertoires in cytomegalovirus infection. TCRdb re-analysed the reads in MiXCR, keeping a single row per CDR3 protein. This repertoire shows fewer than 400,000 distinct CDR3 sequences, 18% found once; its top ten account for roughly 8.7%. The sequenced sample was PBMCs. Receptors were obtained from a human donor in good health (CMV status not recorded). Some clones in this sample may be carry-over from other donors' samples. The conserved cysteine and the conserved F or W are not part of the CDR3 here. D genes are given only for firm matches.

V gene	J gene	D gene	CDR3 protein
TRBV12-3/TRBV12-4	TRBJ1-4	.	ASRAGGENEKLF
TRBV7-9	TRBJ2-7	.	ASRGTPGLTEQY
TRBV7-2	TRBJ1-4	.	ASSLGGGSIEKLF
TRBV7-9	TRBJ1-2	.	ASSLGDNPNYGYT
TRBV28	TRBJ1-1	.	ASSFRGGYTEAF
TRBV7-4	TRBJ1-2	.	ASYAAASNYGYT
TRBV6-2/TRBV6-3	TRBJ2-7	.	ASREDYPPYEQY
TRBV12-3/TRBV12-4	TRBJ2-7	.	ASSPPLRESVLYEQY
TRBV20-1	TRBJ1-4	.	SARLTGTPEGKLF
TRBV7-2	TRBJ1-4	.	ASSLVGSDEKLF
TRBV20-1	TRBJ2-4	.	SATGLLAKNIQY
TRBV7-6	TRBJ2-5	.	ASSLGDFPRETQY
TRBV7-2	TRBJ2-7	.	ASRQSRERVYEQY
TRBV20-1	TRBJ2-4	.	SARVKNIQY
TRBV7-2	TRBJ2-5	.	ASSRTRGGTTRSETQY
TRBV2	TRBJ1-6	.	ASSLKGAIYNSPLH
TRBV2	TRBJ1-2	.	ASSAPKGGAPGYT
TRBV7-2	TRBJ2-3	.	ASSNRGRFTQY
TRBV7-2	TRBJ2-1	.	ASSSAGESREQF
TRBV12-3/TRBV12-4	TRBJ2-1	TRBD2	ASSEGTNEQL
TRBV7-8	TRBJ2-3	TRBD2	ASSLAPAGDGDTQY
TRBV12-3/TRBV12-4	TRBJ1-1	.	ASSAGGVIRNTEAF
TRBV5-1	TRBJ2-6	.	ASSPTGQGANVLT
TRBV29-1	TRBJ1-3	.	SVEAERNTIY
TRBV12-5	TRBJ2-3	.	ASGLDSTDTQY
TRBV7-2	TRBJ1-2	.	ASSLEGGDYGYT
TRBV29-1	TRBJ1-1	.	THRDMGHVWPEAF
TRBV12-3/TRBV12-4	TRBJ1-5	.	ASSVRSGGFRQPQH
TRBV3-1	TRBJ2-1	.	ASSPLDGEQF
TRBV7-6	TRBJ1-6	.	ASSLEEEGNSPLH
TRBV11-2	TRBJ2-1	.	ASSASVLFYNEQF
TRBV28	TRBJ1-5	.	ASSLRVTSLSNQPQH
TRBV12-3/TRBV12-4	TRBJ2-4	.	ASNAAGRKNIQY
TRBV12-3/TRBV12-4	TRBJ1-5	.	ASSPEGFQPQH
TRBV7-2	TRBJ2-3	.	ASSRVSNTQY
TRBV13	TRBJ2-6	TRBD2	ASSTSGGAKGANVLT